The T cell receptor beta chain described here comes from a study of blood T cells in healthy people across ages. Study-level background: Per two T cells, about one barcoded beta molecule was captured through template switching.

A second about 6 to 11 cycle PCR used barcoded and J-beta primers. TCRdb reanalysed the 5' RACE reads using MiXCR and keeps one entry per CDR3 protein. The sample yields 1.5 million to 2 million distinct CDR3 sequences, over 25% seen once. Caucasian individuals from Russia who were healthy and aged 6 to 90 acted as donors. This clonotype showed up many times. Its specificity is not known. General observations from the study: Higher diversity and more naive CD4+ cells were features of long-lived donors, compared to aged donors.

The sequencing sample was made of blood. The TCR sequence derives from a woman younger than 45 in good health.

CDR3 amino acids: CASSPADRLTNGYTF. Here the CDR3 DNA reads TGTGCCAGCAGCCCCGCGGACAGGCTGACTAATGGCTACACCTTC. V and J are TRBV4-2 and TRBJ1-2, with TRBD1 matching over 7 bases. CDR3 size: 15 residues. In germline, CDR1 is LGHNA, CDR2 YNFKEQ. The J segment lost 6 bases and the V segment lost 4 bases, leaving 11 bases of the junction unmatched.